This T cell receptor beta chain was observed in a study of vaccination effects on CD4 cells after COVID-19. The CDR3 totals 15 residues. Germline V gene lookup returns CDR1 KGHSH and CDR2 LQKENI. V lost 4 bases to trimming and J lost 5 bases, with 15 bases between them. Before sequencing, viral peptide pools were used by the ViraFEST assay to expand antigen-specific CD4+ T cells. Isolation of CD4+ T cells took place after nine to ten days of culture. Of the BNT162b2 and mRNA-1273 vaccines, participants received two doses of one or the other. Days 3 and 7 saw half the medium replaced with IL-2 medium. Comment on this clone: Its antigen is undetermined.

Profiling relied on immunoSEQ multiplex PCR, and the TCRdb table lists in-frame clones only, not all of them. The data show fewer than 50,000 clones, approximately 82% seen once. The source of this sequence is a human donor who received a COVID-19 vaccine. Some clones in this sample may be carry-over from other donors' samples. This chain uses TRBV18 with TRBJ2-1; D might be TRBD1 (5 bases). Sequenced here: CD4+ T cells from PBMCs cultured with HCoV-NL63 spike peptides, sampled after COVID-19 vaccination. CDR3: CASSQQLGVNNEQFF. CDR3 DNA sequence: TGTGCCAGCTCACAACAGTTAGGGGTGAACAATGAGCAGTTCTTC. Complete variable domain (other parts from reference TRBV18 and TRBJ2-1): NAGVMQNPRHLVRRRGQEARLRCSPMKGHSHVYWYRQLPEEGLKFMVYLQKENIIDESGMPKERFSAEFPKEGPSILRIQQVVRGDSAAYFCASSQQLGVNNEQFFGPGTRLTVL.